This entry features one T cell receptor beta chain sequence. TCRdb's copy holds only in-frame clones and misses some; the assay was immunoSEQ multiplex PCR. The sample carries approximately 100,000 clones, 90% recorded once. This CDR3 has 16 residues. V gave up 0 bases and J gave up 1 base, with 11 bases separating them. Germline V lookup: CDR1 SGHRS, CDR2 YFSETQ. This entry belongs to a study of control samples from healthy donors and cancer patients. The TCR was taken from a human donor in good health. The donor label of this sample is uncertain. The chain combines TRBV5-1 with TRBJ2-1; D is possibly TRBD2 (5 bases). Sequencing used blood. The CDR3 region has the DNA TGCGCCAGCAGCTTGGTCGGGGTGGAGTCCTACAATGAGCAGTTCTTC. It translates to CASSLVGVESYNEQFF. The full variable domain, its missing parts supplied by reference TRBV5-1 and TRBJ2-1, is KAGVTQTPRYLIKTRGQQVTLSCSPISGHRSVSWYQQTPGQGLQFLFEYFSETQRNKGNFPGRFSGRQFSNSRSEMNVSTLELGDSALYLCASSLVGVESYNEQFFGPGTRLTVL.